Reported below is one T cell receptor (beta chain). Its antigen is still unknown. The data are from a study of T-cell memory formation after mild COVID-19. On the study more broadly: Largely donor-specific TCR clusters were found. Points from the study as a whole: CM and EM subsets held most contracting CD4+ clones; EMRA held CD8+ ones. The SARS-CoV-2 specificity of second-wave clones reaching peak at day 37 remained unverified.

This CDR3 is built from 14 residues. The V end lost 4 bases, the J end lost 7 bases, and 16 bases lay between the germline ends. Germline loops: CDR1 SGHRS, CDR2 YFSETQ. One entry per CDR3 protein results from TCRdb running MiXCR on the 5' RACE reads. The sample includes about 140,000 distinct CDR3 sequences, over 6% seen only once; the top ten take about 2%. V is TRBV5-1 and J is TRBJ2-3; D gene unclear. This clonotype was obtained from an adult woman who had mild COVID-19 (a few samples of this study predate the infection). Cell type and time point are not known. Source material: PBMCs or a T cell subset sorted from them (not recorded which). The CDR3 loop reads CASSPASLANTQYF. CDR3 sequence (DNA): TGCGCCAGCAGCCCCGCTTCGTTGGCAAATACGCAGTATTTT.